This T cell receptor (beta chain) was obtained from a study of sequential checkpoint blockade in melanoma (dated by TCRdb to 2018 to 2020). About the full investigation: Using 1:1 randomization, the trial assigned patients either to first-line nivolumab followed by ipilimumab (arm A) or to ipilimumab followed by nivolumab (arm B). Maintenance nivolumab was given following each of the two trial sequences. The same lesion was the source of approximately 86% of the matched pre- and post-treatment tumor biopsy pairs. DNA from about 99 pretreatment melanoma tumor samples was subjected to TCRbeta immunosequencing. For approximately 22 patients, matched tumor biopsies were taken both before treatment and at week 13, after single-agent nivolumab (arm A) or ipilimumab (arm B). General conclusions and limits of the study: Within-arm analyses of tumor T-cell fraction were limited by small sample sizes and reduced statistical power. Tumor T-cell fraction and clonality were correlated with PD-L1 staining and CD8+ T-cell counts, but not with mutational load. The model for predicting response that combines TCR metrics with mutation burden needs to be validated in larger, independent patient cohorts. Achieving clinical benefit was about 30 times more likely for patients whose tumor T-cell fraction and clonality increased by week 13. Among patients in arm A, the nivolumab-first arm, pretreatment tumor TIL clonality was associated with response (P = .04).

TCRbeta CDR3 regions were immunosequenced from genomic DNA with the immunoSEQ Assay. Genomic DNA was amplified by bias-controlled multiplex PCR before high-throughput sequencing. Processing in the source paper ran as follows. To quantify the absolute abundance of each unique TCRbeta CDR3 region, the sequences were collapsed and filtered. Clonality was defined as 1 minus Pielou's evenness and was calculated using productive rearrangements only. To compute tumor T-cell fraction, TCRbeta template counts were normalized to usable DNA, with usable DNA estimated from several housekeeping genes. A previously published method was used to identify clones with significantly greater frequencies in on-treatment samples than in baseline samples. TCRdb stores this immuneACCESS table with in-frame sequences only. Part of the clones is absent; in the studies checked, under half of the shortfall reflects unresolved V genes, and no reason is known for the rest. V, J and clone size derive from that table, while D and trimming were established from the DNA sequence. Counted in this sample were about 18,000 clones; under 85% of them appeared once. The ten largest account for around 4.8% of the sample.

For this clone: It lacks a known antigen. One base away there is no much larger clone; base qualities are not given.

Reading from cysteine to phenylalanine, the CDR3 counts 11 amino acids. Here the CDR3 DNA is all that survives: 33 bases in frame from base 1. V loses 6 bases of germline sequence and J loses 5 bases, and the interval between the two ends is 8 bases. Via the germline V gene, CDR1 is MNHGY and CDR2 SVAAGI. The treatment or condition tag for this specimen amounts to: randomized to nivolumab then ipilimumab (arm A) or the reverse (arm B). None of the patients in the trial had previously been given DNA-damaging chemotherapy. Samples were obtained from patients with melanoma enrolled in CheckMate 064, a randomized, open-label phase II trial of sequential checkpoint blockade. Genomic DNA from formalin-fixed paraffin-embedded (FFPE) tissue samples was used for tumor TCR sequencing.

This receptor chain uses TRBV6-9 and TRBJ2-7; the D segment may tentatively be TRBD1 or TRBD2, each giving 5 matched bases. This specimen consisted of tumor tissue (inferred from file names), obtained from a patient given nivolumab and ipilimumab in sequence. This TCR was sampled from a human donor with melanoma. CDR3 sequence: CASSSGHEQYF. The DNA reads TGTGCCAGCAGCTCGGGACACGAGCAGTACTTC.